Described below is a single T cell receptor beta chain sequence and its context. The antigen remains unidentified. The CDR3 runs to 12 residues. Germline lookup yields CDR1 MNHEY and CDR2 SVGEGT. The V gene lost 8 bases and the J gene lost 0 bases, with 8 bases spanning the gap. This sample is drawn from a study of identical twins. Study conclusions and caveats: For out-of-frame beta sequences, excess twin sharing was weaker.

Carrying unique molecular identifiers, the cDNA also gained a universal primer site through template switching. From the 5' RACE reads, TCRdb called clonotypes with MiXCR, one entry per CDR3 protein. In the table there are more than 600,000 distinct CDR3 sequences, 15% to 20% of which are singletons. This sample was shared with a second study, whose subject was T cells expressing NK-cell markers.

This clonotype originated in a woman in her late teens or twenties in good health. This sequence joins TRBV6-2 or TRBV6-3 and TRBJ2-7; no reliable D call. The sequencing input was PBMCs. Written as DNA, the CDR3 is TGTGCCAGCGGATCAAACTCCTACGAGCAGTACTTC. Amino acid sequence: CASGSNSYEQYF.